These 21 T cell receptor beta chains came from one sample sequenced in a study of blood T cells in healthy people across ages. A second PCR, run for roughly 7 to 11 cycles, used a sample-barcoded 5' primer plus a J-beta primer mix. TCRdb re-derived calls from the 5' RACE reads in MiXCR, one entry per CDR3 protein. This sample carries about 1.4 million distinct CDR3 sequences, roughly 60% of them seen once, and the ten largest clones take roughly 6.3%. Sequenced: blood. The receptor source for this set is a young man in good health.

The rearrangement links TRBV4-1 to TRBJ2-7; D is uncertain. Germline CDR1 and CDR2: MGHRA and YSYEKL. CDR3 length: 16 amino acids. The germline V and J ends were trimmed by 1 base and 0 bases, with 13 bases remaining between them. CDR3 coding DNA: TGCGCCAGCAGCCAAGCGTTACTCCCCGGCTCCTACGAGCAGTACTTC. It encodes CASSQALLPGSYEQYF.

This clonotype was detected only a few times. The V gene is TRBV5-5, the J gene TRBJ2-2; possibly TRBD2 for D (6 bases). V lost 4 bases, J lost 4 bases, and 20 bases lay in between. The CDR3 extends over 17 amino acids. Germline V gene sequence: CDR1 SGHKS, CDR2 YYEKEE (reference sequence). The CDR3 DNA follows: TGTGCCAGCAGCCTCATACCGGGAGAAGGAATCACCGGGGAGCTGTTTTTT. Protein product: CASSLIPGEGITGELFF.

The chain is built from TRBV4-1 and TRBJ2-7, with D possibly matching TRBD1 (5 bases). CDR3 length: 16 residues. Germline V gene data show CDR1 as MGHRA and CDR2 as YSYEKL. V was trimmed by 3 bases and J by 0 bases, leaving 15 bases between them. CDR3 DNA: TGCGCCAGCAGCCAGCCTACTACAGGAAACTCCTACGAGCAGTACTTC. This sequence encodes CASSQPTTGNSYEQYF.

The rearrangement uses TRBV20-1 and TRBJ2-2; 10 nucleotides align to TRBD2. This CDR3 region has 18 residues. Germline V gives CDR1 DFQATT, CDR2 SNEGSKA (reference sequence). V trimming: 1 base; J trimming: 5 bases; junction bases outside the gene matches: 13. CDR3 sequence: CSARVVRLAGAGTGELFF. DNA for the CDR3: TGCAGTGCTAGAGTGGTGAGGCTAGCGGGGGCCGGGACCGGGGAGCTGTTTTTT.

The chain links TRBV7-9 to TRBJ2-1, with 7 nucleotides matching TRBD2. From germline, CDR1 is SEHNR and CDR2 FQNEAQ (reference sequence). This CDR3 is built from 12 residues. V was clipped by 1 base and J by 10 bases; unmatched bases: 1. CDR3 protein: CASSLGDYEQFF. In nucleotides, the CDR3 is TGTGCCAGCAGCTTAGGGGACTACGAGCAGTTCTTC. The whole variable domain, filled in from reference TRBV7-9 and TRBJ2-1, reads DTGVSQNPRHKITKRGQNVTFRCDPISEHNRLYWYRQTLGQGPEFLTYFQNEAQLEKSRLLSDRFSAERPKGSFSTLEIQRTEQGDSAMYLCASSLGDYEQFFGPGTRLTVL.

V gene TRBV5-1 combines with J gene TRBJ2-7; tentatively, D is TRBD1 (6 bases). Trimming removed 2 bases at V and 0 bases at J, with 15 bases between. Germline CDR1 is SGHRS and CDR2 is YFSETQ. The CDR3 covers 16 residues. The CDR3 loop is CASSFTATGSSYEQYF. CDR3 in DNA: TGCGCCAGCAGCTTTACAGCGACAGGTTCCTCCTACGAGCAGTACTTC.

The gene calls are TRBV5-1 and TRBJ2-1; the match to TRBD2 covers 8 bases. This CDR3 has 15 residues. Germline V gene lookup returns CDR1 SGHRS and CDR2 YFSETQ. V lost 5 bases and J lost 7; bases outside the gene matches: 11. The CDR3 reads CASRPDGGAVNEQFF. The CDR3 DNA reads TGCGCCAGCAGGCCAGACGGGGGGGCGGTGAATGAGCAGTTCTTC.

Note on this clonotype: Possible read error: a much larger clone is one base away. The rearrangement uses TRBV20-1 and TRBJ2-7, with D possibly TRBD2 on 6 matching bases. Germline CDR1 DFQATT, CDR2 SNEGSKA (reference sequence). The CDR3 extends over 12 amino acids. Trimming pared 7 bases from V and 3 bases from J, leaving 13 bases between. The CDR3 bases are TGCAGTGGAACGGGGGTGAACTACGAGCAGTACTTC. Protein product: CSGTGVNYEQYF.

V gene TRBV4-1 combines with J gene TRBJ1-2, with TRBD1 as a possible D gene (5 bases). CDR3 length equals 15 residues. Germline V gives CDR1 MGHRA, CDR2 YSYEKL. Trimming pared 4 bases from V and 7 bases from J, leaving 19 bases between. CDR3 sequence: CASSPGTAPSSGYTF. The CDR3 coding sequence is TGCGCCAGCAGCCCAGGGACTGCTCCCTCGAGTGGCTACACCTTC.

This clonotype has only one observation. Sequence at one end of the junction differs from germline and may be a read error. The chain joins TRBV11-2 to TRBJ2-3; 8 bases agree with TRBD1. Germline assignment: CDR1 SGHAT and CDR2 FQNNGV. This CDR3 has 16 residues. The CDR3 spells CASSLSGQGLLDTKYF. CDR3 in DNA: TGTGCCAGCAGCTTGTCAGGACAGGGATTGTTAGATACGAAGTATTTT.

Only a few counts were recorded for this clonotype. The chain has TRBV15 and TRBJ2-1, with a weak D call TRBD2 (6 bases). Trimming removed 1 base at V and 7 bases at J, with 11 bases between. CDR3 length: 14 amino acids. CDR1 and CDR2 from the germline V gene are LNHNV and YYDKDF (reference sequence). CDR3 protein: CATSRGRDWNEQFF. CDR3 coding DNA: TGTGCCACCAGCAGAGGACGGGACTGGAATGAGCAGTTCTTC.

The chain links TRBV29-1 to TRBJ2-1; 11 bases are a match to TRBD2. After removal of 5 bases from V and 7 bases from J, the junction contained 4 bases not matched to a gene. CDR1 and CDR2 (germline): SQVTM, ANQGSEA. This CDR3 region has 13 residues. The CDR3: CSVLAGGWNEQFF. As DNA, the CDR3 is TGCAGCGTTTTAGCGGGAGGGTGGAATGAGCAGTTCTTC.

This clonotype came up many times. The rearrangement uses TRBV5-1 and TRBJ2-3, with TRBD1 identical over 10 bases. Trimming removed 4 bases from V and 5 bases from J; junction bases left unmatched: 10. The CDR3 length is 16 residues. The germline V gene encodes CDR1 SGHRS and CDR2 YFSETQ. CDR3 amino acids: CASSDQTGGNGDTQYF. DNA of the CDR3: TGCGCCAGCAGCGACCAGACAGGGGGCAATGGAGATACGCAGTATTTT.

This clonotype was counted only a few times. DNA of the CDR3: TGTGCCACCCAGGGGCGGGAGAGCAGTACGCAGTATTTT. Encoded protein: CATQGRESSTQYF. The chain carries TRBV25-1 and TRBJ2-3; possible D gene TRBD2, 7 bases. Deletions cut 10 bases from V and 8 bases from J, with 19 bases between. Per germline, CDR1 MGHDK and CDR2 SYGVNS. CDR3 length equals 13 residues.

This chain joins TRBV7-2 and TRBJ2-7; D remains ambiguous. Germline CDR1 is SGHTA and CDR2 is FQGNSA. With 2 bases removed from V and 7 bases from J, the gap between germline ends came to 18 bases. This CDR3 region has 15 residues. In DNA, the CDR3 is TGTGCCAGCAGCTTATTGGCAGGTTACTACAATGAGCAGTACTTC. Encoded protein: CASSLLAGYYNEQYF.

This clonotype was observed once. The genes are TRBV6-2 or TRBV6-3 and TRBJ2-3; D uncertain. Germline CDR1 MNHEY, CDR2 SVGEGT. The CDR3 is made up of 14 amino acids. Trimming removed 1 base at V and 3 bases at J, with 8 bases between. CDR3 in amino acids: CASSYWSSTDTQYF. In DNA, the CDR3 is TGTGCCAGCAGTTACTGGAGCTCGACAGATACGCAGTATTTT.

The chain uses TRBV6-5 and TRBJ2-4; D unresolved. Germline V gives CDR1 MNHEY, CDR2 SVGAGI. The ends were cut back, 5 bases at V and 2 bases at J, with 13 bases in the middle. The CDR3 sequence is 15 residues long. The CDR3 coding sequence is TGTGCCAGCAGTGAATCCGGTAGAACCAAAAACATTCAGTACTTC. Protein product: CASSESGRTKNIQYF.

The chain employs TRBV9 and TRBJ2-4; 12 bases align to TRBD2. Trimming removed 0 bases from V and 13 bases from J; junction bases left unmatched: 11. In germline, CDR1 is SGDLS, CDR2 YYNGEE. The CDR3 consists of 16 residues. As DNA, the CDR3 is TGTGCCAGCAGCGTAGGGTCTAGCGGGAGGGCCGTTGAGCAGTACTTC. Protein: CASSVGSSGRAVEQYF.

The chain uses TRBV6-2 or TRBV6-3 and TRBJ2-1; 7 nucleotides align to TRBD2. Germline V gene sequence: CDR1 MNHEY, CDR2 SVGEGT. This CDR3 has 16 amino acids. V trimming: 6 bases; J trimming: 2 bases; junction bases outside the gene matches: 10. CDR3 protein: CASSSPGGVAYNEQFF. In nucleotides, the CDR3 is TGTGCCAGCAGCTCCCCGGGGGGAGTGGCCTACAATGAGCAGTTCTTC.

This rearrangement joins TRBV4-3 to TRBJ2-5; 8 bases are a match to TRBD1. The V segment lost 1 base and the J segment 5 bases; nucleotides outside the gene matches: 6. This CDR3 spans 15 amino acids. Germline V CDR1 and CDR2: LGHNA, YSLEER. The CDR3 bases are TGCGCCAGCAGCCAAGGGACAGGGCTCGGGGAGACCCAGTACTTC. It is translated as CASSQGTGLGETQYF.

The V gene is TRBV7-9, the J gene TRBJ2-7; 7 nucleotides match TRBD1. V was pared by 4 bases and J by 3 bases, with 9 bases of the junction left unmatched. The V gene's germline CDR1 is SEHNR and CDR2 FQNEAQ (reference sequence). The CDR3 sequence is 15 residues long. The CDR3 DNA reads TGTGCCAGCAGCTCAGGGACAGCGGACGGCTACGAGCAGTACTTC. Its translation is CASSSGTADGYEQYF.